Listed here are 10 T cell receptor beta chains from one sample, sequenced in a study of T cells after posttransplantation cyclophosphamide. The data were produced by immunoSEQ multiplex PCR, yet TCRdb's version contains in-frame clones alone and is incomplete. The sample shows about 32,000 clones, roughly 90% of them seen only once. Sequenced input: PBMCs. The receptors here all came from a woman between 40 and 55 years old with a blood cancer, CMV-positive, and with a related stem cell donor.

This clone was recorded only once. The CDR3: CASSLAMGRAGQGYTF. The CDR3 DNA reads TGTGCCAGCAGCTTAGCGATGGGAAGGGCAGGGCAAGGCTACACCTTC. This chain joins TRBV7-2 and TRBJ1-2, with a tentative D call TRBD1 (5 bases). CDR1 SGHTA and CDR2 FQGNSA come from the germline V gene. Trimming pared 0 bases from V and 8 bases from J, leaving 19 bases between. This CDR3 spans 16 amino acids.

This rearrangement joins TRBV5-6 to TRBJ2-7; a possible D gene is TRBD1 (5 bases). Trimming removed 2 bases from V and 4 bases from J, with 10 bases in between. CDR1 and CDR2 (germline): SGHDT, YYEEEE. The CDR3 totals 13 residues. CDR3 sequence (DNA): TGTGCCAGCAGCTTAGACAGCCCTTACGAGCAGTACTTC. This codes for CASSLDSPYEQYF.

V usage is TRBV7-8 and J usage is TRBJ2-1; 8 bases align to TRBD2. CDR3 length: 17 amino acids. V trimming: 5 bases; J trimming: 5 bases; junction bases outside the gene matches: 14. Per the germline V gene, CDR1 is SGHVS and CDR2 is FQNEAQ. Written as DNA, the CDR3 is TGTGCCAGCAGCCTAACCCATCGGGGGGGCCGCGACAATGAGCAGTTCTTC. Translated: CASSLTHRGGRDNEQFF.

This sequence joins TRBV19 and TRBJ1-2; the match to TRBD1 covers 11 bases. The CDR3 length is 17 residues. Trimming cost V 10 bases and J 3 bases; bases outside gene matches: 16. CDR1 is LNHDA, CDR2 SQIVND, per germline (reference sequence). CDR3 DNA sequence: TGTGCCACCTCACCTACTAGGGGACAGGGGGTAGACTATGGCTACACCTTC. Amino acid sequence: CATSPTRGQGVDYGYTF.

The chain combines TRBV7-3 with TRBJ1-2, with a weak D call TRBD1 (6 bases). Trimming left V 6 bases short and J 1 base short, with 15 bases between. Looked up from germline, CDR1 is SGHTA and CDR2 is FQGTGA. The CDR3 sequence is 15 residues long. The CDR3 protein is CASSNSGAFNYGYTF. The DNA for the CDR3 is TGTGCCAGCAGTAACTCAGGGGCCTTTAACTATGGCTACACCTTC.

This rearrangement joins TRBV27 to TRBJ2-3, with 9 bases lining up with TRBD2. The length of the CDR3 is 14 residues. The V gene end was trimmed by 4 bases and the J gene end by 7 bases; junction bases not matched to a gene: 6. CDR1 is MNHEY and CDR2 is SMNVEV in the germline V gene (reference sequence). CDR3 bases: TGTGCCAGCAGTTGGGTTAGCGGGGGAAATACGCAGTATTTT. It translates to CASSWVSGGNTQYF.

Concerning this clone: Within the sample, other DNA sequences also encode this same CDR3. J is TRBJ2-5 and V is TRBV6-1, with a tentative D call TRBD2 (7 bases). The CDR3 runs to 15 residues. V lost 2 bases and J lost 2, with 12 bases in between. The V gene's germline CDR1 is MNHNS and CDR2 SASEGT. CDR3 residues: CASSEWGGRQETQYF. The CDR3, as DNA: TGTGCCAGCAGTGAATGGGGGGGGCGGCAAGAGACCCAGTACTTC.

V gene TRBV4-2 combines with J gene TRBJ2-1; D is undetermined. Germline CDR1 reads LGHNA; CDR2 reads YNFKEQ. CDR3 length: 13 residues. Trimming cost V 1 base and J 10 bases, with 11 bases left between them. The CDR3 DNA reads as TGTGCCAGCAGCCAAGTGGAGATGACCGAGCAGTTCTTC. Amino acids: CASSQVEMTEQFF.

This chain connects TRBV11-2 to TRBJ1-2; 11 bases match TRBD1. Germline CDR1 and CDR2: SGHAT and FQNNGV. Germline trimming cut 2 bases from V and 4 bases from J; bases unmatched to any gene: 6. The CDR3 length is 16 residues. The CDR3 region has the DNA TGTGCCAGCAGCTTACCCGGGACAGGGGGGGGCTATGGCTACACCTTC. Translated: CASSLPGTGGGYGYTF. Together with reference TRBV11-2 and TRBJ1-2, the CDR3 gives the full variable domain: EAGVAQSPRYKIIEKRQSVAFWCNPISGHATLYWYQQILGQGPKLLIQFQNNGVVDDSQLPKDRFSAERLKGVDSTLKIQPAKLEDSAVYLCASSLPGTGGGYGYTFGSGTRLTVV.

The rearrangement links TRBV11-2 to TRBJ2-7; possibly TRBD2 for D (5 bases). V shed 4 bases and J shed 3 bases, with 13 bases lying between them. This CDR3 comprises 14 residues. Germline V gene lookup returns CDR1 SGHAT and CDR2 FQNNGV. For the CDR3, the DNA is TGTGCCAGCAGCTCCGCGGGCGGCCTCTACGAGCAGTACTTC. Translated: CASSSAGGLYEQYF.